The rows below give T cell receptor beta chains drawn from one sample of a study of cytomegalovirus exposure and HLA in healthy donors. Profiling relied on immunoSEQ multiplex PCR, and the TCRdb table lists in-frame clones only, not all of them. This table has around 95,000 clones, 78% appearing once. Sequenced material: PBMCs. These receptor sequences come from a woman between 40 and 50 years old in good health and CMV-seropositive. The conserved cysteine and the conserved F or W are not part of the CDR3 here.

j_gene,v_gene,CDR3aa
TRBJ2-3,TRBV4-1,ASSQTGLAKVGDTQY
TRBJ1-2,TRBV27,ASRGTGGAVAGYT
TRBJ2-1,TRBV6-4,ASSDGREPYNEQF
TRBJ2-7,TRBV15,ATGGQLGGNEQY
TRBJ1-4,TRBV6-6,ASSPGLEKLF
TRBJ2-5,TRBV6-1,ASGSQSQETQY
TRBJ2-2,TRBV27,ASTQLAGGKTGELF
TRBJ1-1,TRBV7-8,ASSLVDRGNDVAF
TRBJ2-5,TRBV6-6,ASSYSSGQVGTQY
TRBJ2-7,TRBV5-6,ASSTQGAHYEQY
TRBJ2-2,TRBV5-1,ASSLGLASGRTGTGELF
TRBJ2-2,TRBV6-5,ASSTLAPNTGELF
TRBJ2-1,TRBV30,AWSDGRASNEQF
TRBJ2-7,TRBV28,ASSFWQNEQY
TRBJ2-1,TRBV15,ATSREEPTSGRRF
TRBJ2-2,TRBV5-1,ASSTGTVNTGELF
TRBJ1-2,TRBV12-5,ASGLVPGNRVSGYGYT
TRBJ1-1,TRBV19,ASSTPGKGGTEAF
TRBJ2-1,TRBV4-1,ASSQGGLAGLSSYNEQF
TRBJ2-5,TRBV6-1,ASSPGTGQETQY
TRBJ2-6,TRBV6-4,ASSDSQSGANVLT
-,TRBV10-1,ASSSGQGPYEQY
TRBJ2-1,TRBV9,ASQSGGYSYNEQF
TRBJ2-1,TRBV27,ASSRSLIRVNEQF
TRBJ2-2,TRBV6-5,ASSYSREHFTGELF
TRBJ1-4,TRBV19,ASRHRTTNEKLF
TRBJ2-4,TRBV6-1,ASTGTGTIQY
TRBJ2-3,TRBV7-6,ASSPTGGTDTQY
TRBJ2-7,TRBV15,ATSKSSGSEQY
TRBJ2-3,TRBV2,ASSKLAGGPDTQY
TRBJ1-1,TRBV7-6,ASSPGQGGTEAF
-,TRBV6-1,ASSEITGTEQY
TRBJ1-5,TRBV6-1,ASRNRVGSNQPQH
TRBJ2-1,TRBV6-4,ASSEGEGGANEQF
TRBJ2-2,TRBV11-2,ASSLFVAGVGELF
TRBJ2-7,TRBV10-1,ASSDNGRAGQY
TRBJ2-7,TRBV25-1,ASGGDLTYEQY
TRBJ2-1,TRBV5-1,ASSLDTGTSGYNEQF